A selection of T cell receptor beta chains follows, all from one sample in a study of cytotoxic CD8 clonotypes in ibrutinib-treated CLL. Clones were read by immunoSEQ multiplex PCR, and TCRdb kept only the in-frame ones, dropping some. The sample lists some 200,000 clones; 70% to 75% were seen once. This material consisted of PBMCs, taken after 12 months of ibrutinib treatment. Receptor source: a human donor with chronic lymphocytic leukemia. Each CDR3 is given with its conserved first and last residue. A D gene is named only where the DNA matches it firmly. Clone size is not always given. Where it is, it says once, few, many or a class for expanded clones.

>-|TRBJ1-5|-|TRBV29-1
CSVEGARDGPQHF
TGCAGCGTTGAAGGGGCCCGGGACGGGCCCCAGCATTTT
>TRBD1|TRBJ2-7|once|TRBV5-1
CASSFPGTGEEGQYF
TGCGCCAGCAGCTTCCCCGGGACAGGGGAAGAGGGGCAGTACTTC
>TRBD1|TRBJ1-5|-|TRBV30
CAWSGDRVTQPQHF
TGTGCCTGGAGTGGGGACAGGGTAACTCAGCCCCAGCATTTT
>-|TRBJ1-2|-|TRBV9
CASSVAPGDYGYTF
TGTGCCAGCAGCGTAGCTCCGGGAGACTATGGCTACACCTTC
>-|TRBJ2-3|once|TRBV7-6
CASSLVVAVTDTQYF
TGTGCCAGCAGCTTAGTGGTAGCGGTCACAGATACGCAGTATTTT
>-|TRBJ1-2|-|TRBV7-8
CASSLAPGVKAYGYTF
TGTGCCAGCAGCTTAGCCCCCGGGGTAAAGGCCTATGGCTACACCTTC
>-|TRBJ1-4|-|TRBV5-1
CASRKDIANEKLFF
TGCGCCAGCAGGAAGGACATAGCTAATGAAAAACTGTTTTTT
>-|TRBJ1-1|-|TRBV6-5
CASRAREPNTEAFF
TGTGCCAGCAGAGCTAGGGAGCCGAACACTGAAGCTTTCTTT
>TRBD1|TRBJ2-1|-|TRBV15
CATSSWTGYNEQFF
TGTGCCACCAGCAGCTGGACAGGGTACAATGAGCAGTTCTTC
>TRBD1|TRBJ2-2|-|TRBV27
CASNHRGQGHGELFF
TGTGCCAGCAACCACAGGGGGCAAGGACACGGGGAGCTGTTTTTT
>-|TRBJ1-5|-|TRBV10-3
CAISEGNSNQPQHF
TGTGCCATCAGTGAGGGGAATAGCAATCAGCCCCAGCATTTT
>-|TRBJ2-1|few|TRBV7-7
CARWVNEQFF
TGTGCTAGATGGGTGAATGAGCAGTTCTTC
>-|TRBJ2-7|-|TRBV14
CASSQSRGRNYEQYF
TGTGCCAGCAGCCAATCTAGGGGCCGAAACTACGAGCAGTACTTC
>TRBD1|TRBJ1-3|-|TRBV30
CAWSEGAPGNTIYF
TGTGCCTGGAGTGAGGGGGCACCTGGAAACACCATATATTTT
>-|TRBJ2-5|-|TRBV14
CASSQDMGNQETQYF
TGTGCCAGCAGCCAAGATATGGGGAACCAAGAGACCCAGTACTTC
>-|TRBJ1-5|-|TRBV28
CASRLRVQPQHF
TGTGCCAGCAGACTCAGGGTTCAGCCCCAGCATTTT
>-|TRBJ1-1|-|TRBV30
CAWSVRGPLMNTEAFF
TGTGCCTGGAGTGTACGAGGGCCACTTATGAACACTGAAGCTTTCTTT